The clone carrying this TCR beta chain was found many times. Its antigen is not identified. Synthesis of TCR cDNA relied on 5'RACE template switching, which attached a universal primer site and UMIs. TCRdb fed the 5' RACE reads into MiXCR, producing one record per CDR3 protein. The repertoire holds a few hundred thousand distinct CDR3 sequences, with 6.5% to 8.5% as singletons. These data are taken from a study of T cells after yellow fever vaccination. Findings and caveats of the study: Though weaker, the secondary response peaked faster, on day 5 versus 15. Some clonotypes were seen in both the CD4 and the CD8 compartments. These made up a small share and likely arose from convergent recombination.

Germline lookup yields CDR1 KGHSH and CDR2 LQKENI. This CDR3 contains 13 residues. The V end lost 5 bases, the J end lost 3 bases, and 11 bases lay between the germline ends. J is TRBJ2-7 and V is TRBV18; no definite D call. The material sequenced was CD4+ T cells sorted from PBMCs, taken 15 days after the yellow fever booster vaccination. The source is a man aged 30 to 45 who received the YFV17D yellow fever vaccine. In DNA, the CDR3 is TGTGCCAGCTCATCCGACACCTACTACGAGCAGTACTTC. Protein: CASSSDTYYEQYF.